The entry that follows covers one T cell receptor beta chain sequence. Authors' analysis steps: Reference gene primer amplification gave nucleated cell count estimates. Sequencing used immunoSEQ multiplex PCR; TCRdb keeps in-frame clones, though not all of them. V and J calls plus clone size are reproduced from that table; the DNA served to infer D and trimming. The sample lists just over 200,000 clones, around 84% occurring once. The entry originates in a study of blood T cell repertoires in COVID-19. Study details: Samples came from the United States, Italy and Spain, spanning acute and convalescent COVID-19. PBMCs, B-cell-depleted T cells, or T cells provided the cDNA or gDNA that made up the material.

Trimming cost V 5 bases and J 1 base; bases outside gene matches: 8. This CDR3 spans 16 amino acids. The germline V gene has CDR1 SGHRS and CDR2 YFSETQ. The V gene is TRBV5-1, the J gene TRBJ2-5; TRBD1 matches at 10 bases. Sequencing input: peripheral blood. The TCR originated in a man older than 75 with acute or convalescent COVID-19. The CDR3 spells CASRLGTGVIQETQYF. In DNA, the CDR3 is TGCGCCAGCAGACTTGGGACAGGGGTTATCCAAGAGACCCAGTACTTC.